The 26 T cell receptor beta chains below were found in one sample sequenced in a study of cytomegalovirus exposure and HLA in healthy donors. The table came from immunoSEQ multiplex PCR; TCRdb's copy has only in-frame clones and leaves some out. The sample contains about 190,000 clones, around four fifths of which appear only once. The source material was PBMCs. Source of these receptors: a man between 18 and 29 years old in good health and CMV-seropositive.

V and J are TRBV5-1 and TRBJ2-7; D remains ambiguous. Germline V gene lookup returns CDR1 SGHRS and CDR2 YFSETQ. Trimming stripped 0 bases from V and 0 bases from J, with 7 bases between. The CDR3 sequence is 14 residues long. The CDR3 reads CASSLEAPSYEQYF. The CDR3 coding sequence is TGCGCCAGCAGCTTGGAAGCGCCCTCCTACGAGCAGTACTTC. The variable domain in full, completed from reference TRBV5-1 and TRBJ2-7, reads KAGVTQTPRYLIKTRGQQVTLSCSPISGHRSVSWYQQTPGQGLQFLFEYFSETQRNKGNFPGRFSGRQFSNSRSEMNVSTLELGDSALYLCASSLEAPSYEQYFGPGTRLTVT.

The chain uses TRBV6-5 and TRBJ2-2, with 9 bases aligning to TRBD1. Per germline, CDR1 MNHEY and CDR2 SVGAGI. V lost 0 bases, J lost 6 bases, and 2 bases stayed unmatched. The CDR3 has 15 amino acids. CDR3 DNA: TGTGCCAGCAGTTACTCCGGGACAGGGCCCGGGGAGCTGTTTTTT. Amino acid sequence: CASSYSGTGPGELFF.

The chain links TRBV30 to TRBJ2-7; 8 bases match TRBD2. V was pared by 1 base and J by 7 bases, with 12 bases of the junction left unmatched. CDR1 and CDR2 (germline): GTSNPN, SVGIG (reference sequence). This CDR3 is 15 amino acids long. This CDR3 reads CAWSGSGSSLGEQYF. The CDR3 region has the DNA TGTGCCTGGAGTGGGAGCGGGAGTAGCTTGGGGGAGCAGTACTTC. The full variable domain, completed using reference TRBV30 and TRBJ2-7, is SQTIHQWPATLVQPVGSPLSLECTVEGTSNPNLYWYRQAAGRGLQLLFYSVGIGQISSEVPQNLSASRPQDRQFILSSKKLLLSDSGFYLCAWSGSGSSLGEQYFGPGTRLTVT.

CDR3 bases: TGTGCCAGCAGCTTTACTAGCGGGAGTACAGATACGCAGTATTTT. This translates into CASSFTSGSTDTQYF. V usage is TRBV7-6 and J usage is TRBJ2-3; TRBD2 matches 11 bases. The CDR3 has 15 residues. Trimming took 3 bases from V and 3 from J; bases not matched to a gene: 2. The V gene's germline CDR1 is SGHVS and CDR2 FNYEAQ. Supplemented by reference TRBV7-6 and TRBJ2-3, the full variable domain reads GAGVSQSPRYKVTKRGQDVALRCDPISGHVSLYWYRQALGQGPEFLTYFNYEAQQDKSGLPNDRFSAERPEGSISTLTIQRTEQRDSAMYRCASSFTSGSTDTQYFGPGTRLTVL.

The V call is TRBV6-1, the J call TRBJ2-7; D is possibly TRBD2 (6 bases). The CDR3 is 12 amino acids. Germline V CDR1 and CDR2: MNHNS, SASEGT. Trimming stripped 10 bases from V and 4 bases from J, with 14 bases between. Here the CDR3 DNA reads TGTGCCACCTCGGGGGAAGGGTACGAGCAGTACTTC. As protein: CATSGEGYEQYF.

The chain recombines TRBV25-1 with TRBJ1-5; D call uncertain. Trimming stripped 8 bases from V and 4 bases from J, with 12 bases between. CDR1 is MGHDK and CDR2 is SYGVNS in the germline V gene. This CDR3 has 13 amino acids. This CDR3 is CASGPVGNQPQHF. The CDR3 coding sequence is TGTGCCAGCGGGCCAGTGGGTAATCAGCCCCAGCATTTT.

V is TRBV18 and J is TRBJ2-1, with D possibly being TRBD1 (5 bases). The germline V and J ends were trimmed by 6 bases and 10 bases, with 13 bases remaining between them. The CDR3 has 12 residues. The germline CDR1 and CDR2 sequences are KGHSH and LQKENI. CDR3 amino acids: CASSHGQYEQFF. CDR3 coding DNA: TGTGCCAGCTCCCACGGACAATACGAGCAGTTCTTC.

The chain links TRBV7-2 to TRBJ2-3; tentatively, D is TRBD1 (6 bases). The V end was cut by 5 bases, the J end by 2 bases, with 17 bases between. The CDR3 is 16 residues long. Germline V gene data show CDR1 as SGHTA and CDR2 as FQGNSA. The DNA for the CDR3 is TGTGCCAGCAGCCTAGGACTGACAGGATTCACAGATACGCAGTATTTT. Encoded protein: CASSLGLTGFTDTQYF. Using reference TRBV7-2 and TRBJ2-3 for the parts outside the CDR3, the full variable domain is GAGVSQSPSNKVTEKGKDVELRCDPISGHTALYWYRQSLGQGLEFLIYFQGNSAPDKSGLPSDRFSAERTGGSVSTLTIQRTQQEDSAVYLCASSLGLTGFTDTQYFGPGTRLTVL.

CDR3 sequence reads: CASSLGGLAGEQYF. CDR3 in DNA: TGTGCCAGCAGCTTAGGAGGTCTCGCTGGGGAGCAGTACTTC. The J gene is TRBJ2-7, the V gene TRBV7-9, with D unresolved. The CDR3 spans 14 residues. V lost 1 base and J lost 7, with 14 bases in between. Looked up from germline, CDR1 is SEHNR and CDR2 is FQNEAQ (reference sequence).

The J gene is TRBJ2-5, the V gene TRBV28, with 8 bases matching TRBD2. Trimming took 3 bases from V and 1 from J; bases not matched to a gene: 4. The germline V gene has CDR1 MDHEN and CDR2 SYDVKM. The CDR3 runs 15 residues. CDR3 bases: TGTGCCAGCAGTTTTGTGCGGGGGGCCCAAGAGACCCAGTACTTC. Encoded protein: CASSFVRGAQETQYF.

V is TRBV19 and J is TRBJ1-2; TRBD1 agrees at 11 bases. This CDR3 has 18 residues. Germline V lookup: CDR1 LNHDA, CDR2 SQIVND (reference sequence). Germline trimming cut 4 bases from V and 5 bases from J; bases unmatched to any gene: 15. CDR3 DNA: TGTGCCAGTAGTACCCACGCTGGACAGGGGGCGCGGGCGTATGGCTACACCTTC. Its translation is CASSTHAGQGARAYGYTF.

The DNA of the CDR3 is TGCGCCAGCAGCCAAGATTCCCCCAGGTTAGGAGGGTTTACCTACGAGCAGTACTTC. Its protein is CASSQDSPRLGGFTYEQYF. The chain couples TRBV4-3 to TRBJ2-7; weak D call: TRBD2 (6 bases). The V gene lost 0 bases and the J gene lost 2 bases, with 23 bases spanning the gap. This CDR3 is built from 19 residues. Per the germline V gene, CDR1 is LGHNA and CDR2 is YSLEER.

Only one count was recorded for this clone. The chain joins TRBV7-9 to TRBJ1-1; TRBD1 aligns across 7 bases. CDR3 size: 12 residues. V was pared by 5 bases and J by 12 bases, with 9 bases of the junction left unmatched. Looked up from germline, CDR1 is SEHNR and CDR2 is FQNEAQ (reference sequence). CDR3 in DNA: TGTGCCAGCAGCCGAGAGGGGGCCCCATCTTTCTTT. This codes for CASSREGAPSFF.

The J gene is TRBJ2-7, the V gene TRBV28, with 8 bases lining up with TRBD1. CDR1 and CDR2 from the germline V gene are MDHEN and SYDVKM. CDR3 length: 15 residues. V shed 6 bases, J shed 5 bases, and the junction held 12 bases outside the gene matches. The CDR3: CASSVPGTGIHEQYF. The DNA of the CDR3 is TGTGCCAGCAGCGTCCCCGGGACAGGAATCCACGAGCAGTACTTC.

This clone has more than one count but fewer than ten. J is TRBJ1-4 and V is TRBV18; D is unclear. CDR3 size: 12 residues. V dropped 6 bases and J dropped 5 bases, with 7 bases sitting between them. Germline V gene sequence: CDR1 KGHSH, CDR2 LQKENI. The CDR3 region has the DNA TGTGCCAGCTCCCGGGGAAATGAAAAACTGTTTTTT. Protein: CASSRGNEKLFF.

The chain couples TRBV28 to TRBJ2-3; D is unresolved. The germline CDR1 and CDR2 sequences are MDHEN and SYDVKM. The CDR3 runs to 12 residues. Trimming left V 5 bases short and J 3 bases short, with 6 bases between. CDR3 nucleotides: TGTGCCAGCAGTCCCCCTACAGATACGCAGTATTTT. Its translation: CASSPPTDTQYF.

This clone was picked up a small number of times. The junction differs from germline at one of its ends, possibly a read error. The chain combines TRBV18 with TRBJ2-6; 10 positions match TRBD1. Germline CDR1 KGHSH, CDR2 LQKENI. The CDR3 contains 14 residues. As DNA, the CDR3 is TGTGCCAGCTCACCGGGGACAGGGGTCAACGTCCTGACTTTC. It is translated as CASSPGTGVNVLTF.

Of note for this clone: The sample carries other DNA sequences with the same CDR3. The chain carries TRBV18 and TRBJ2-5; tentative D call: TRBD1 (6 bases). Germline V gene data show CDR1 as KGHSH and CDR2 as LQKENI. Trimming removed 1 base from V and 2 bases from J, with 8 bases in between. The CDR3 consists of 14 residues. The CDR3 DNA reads TGTGCCAGCTCACCACGAGGACAGCAAGAGACCCAGTACTTC. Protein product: CASSPRGQQETQYF.

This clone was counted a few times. The DNA for the CDR3 is TGTGCCTGGACCTCACTGCAGGGGTTCGGGTACGAGCAGTACTTC. Translating it yields CAWTSLQGFGYEQYF. The rearrangement links TRBV30 to TRBJ2-7, with D maybe TRBD1 (6 bases). Per germline, CDR1 GTSNPN and CDR2 SVGIG (reference sequence). This CDR3 has 15 residues. V lost 4 bases to trimming and J lost 4 bases, with 20 bases between them.

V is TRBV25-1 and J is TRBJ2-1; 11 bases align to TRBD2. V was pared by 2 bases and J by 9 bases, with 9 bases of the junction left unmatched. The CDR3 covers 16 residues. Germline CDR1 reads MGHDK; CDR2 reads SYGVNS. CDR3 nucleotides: TGTGCCAGCAGTGAAGTTACTAGCGGGAGTCGTGGTGAGCAGTTCTTC. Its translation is CASSEVTSGSRGEQFF.

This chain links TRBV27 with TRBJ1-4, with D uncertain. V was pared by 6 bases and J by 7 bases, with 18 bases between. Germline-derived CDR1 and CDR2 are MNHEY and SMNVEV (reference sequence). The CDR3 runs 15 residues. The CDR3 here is CASRTLKRLGEKLFF. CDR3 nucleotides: TGTGCCAGCAGGACCTTGAAGCGGCTGGGTGAAAAACTGTTTTTT.

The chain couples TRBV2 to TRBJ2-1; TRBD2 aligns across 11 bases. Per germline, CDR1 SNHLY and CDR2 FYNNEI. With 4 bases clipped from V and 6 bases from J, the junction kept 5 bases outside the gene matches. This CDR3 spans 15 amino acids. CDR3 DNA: TGTGCCAGCAGTGGGCGGACTAGCGGGTTCAATGAGCAGTTCTTC. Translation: CASSGRTSGFNEQFF.

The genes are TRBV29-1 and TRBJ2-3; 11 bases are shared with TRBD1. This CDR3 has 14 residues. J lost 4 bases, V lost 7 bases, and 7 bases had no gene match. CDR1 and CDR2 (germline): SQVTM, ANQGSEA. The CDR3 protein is CSETDRGLADTQYF. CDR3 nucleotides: TGCAGCGAGACGGACAGGGGGCTCGCAGATACGCAGTATTTT.

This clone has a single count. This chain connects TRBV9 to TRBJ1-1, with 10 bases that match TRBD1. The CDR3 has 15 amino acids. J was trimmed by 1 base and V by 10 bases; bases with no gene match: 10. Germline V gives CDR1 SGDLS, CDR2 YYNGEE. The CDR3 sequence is CAPETGGAGNTEAFF. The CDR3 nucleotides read TGTGCCCCCGAGACAGGGGGCGCGGGGAACACTGAAGCTTTCTTT.

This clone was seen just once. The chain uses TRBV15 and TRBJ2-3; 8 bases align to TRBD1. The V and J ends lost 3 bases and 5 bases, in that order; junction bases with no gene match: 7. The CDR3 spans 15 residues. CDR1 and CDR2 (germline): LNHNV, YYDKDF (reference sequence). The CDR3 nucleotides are TGTGCCACCAGCAGGGACAGGGCGAGTAAAGATACGCAGTATTTT. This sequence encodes CATSRDRASKDTQYF.

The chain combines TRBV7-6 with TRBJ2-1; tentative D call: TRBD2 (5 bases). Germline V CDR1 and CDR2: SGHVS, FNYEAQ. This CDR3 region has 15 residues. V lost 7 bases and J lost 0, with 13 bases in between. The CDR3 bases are TGTGCCAGCACCCCGTCCGAGGGCTCCTACAATGAGCAGTTCTTC. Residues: CASTPSEGSYNEQFF.